This T cell receptor (beta chain) is drawn from a study of regulatory T cells in long-lasting Graves disease. The V gene lost 1 base and the J gene lost 3 bases, with 10 bases spanning the gap. The CDR3 runs 15 residues. CDR1 and CDR2 from the germline V gene are SGHRS and YFSETQ. The time point here: persistent/refractory GD, antithyroid drugs over 5 years with positive TRAb. From PBMCs, RNA was extracted and then used to make the TCR library. HTBI primers from iRepertoire and Arm-PCR of CDR3 regions yielded the TCR beta libraries. MiXCR, run by TCRdb on the multiplex PCR reads, gives a single entry per CDR3 protein. The sample has hundreds of thousands of distinct CDR3 sequences, 30% seen once.

This sample comprised peripheral blood mononuclear cells (PBMCs), obtained when the disease was refractory, from a patient treated with antithyroid drugs. This TCR was sampled from a female donor with Graves disease. The V and J genes are TRBV5-1 and TRBJ2-2; D is possibly TRBD1 or TRBD2 (5 bases each). CDR3 coding DNA: TGCGCCAGCAGCTTGTCGCAGGGAGACACCGGGGAGCTGTTTTTT. This codes for CASSLSQGDTGELFF.